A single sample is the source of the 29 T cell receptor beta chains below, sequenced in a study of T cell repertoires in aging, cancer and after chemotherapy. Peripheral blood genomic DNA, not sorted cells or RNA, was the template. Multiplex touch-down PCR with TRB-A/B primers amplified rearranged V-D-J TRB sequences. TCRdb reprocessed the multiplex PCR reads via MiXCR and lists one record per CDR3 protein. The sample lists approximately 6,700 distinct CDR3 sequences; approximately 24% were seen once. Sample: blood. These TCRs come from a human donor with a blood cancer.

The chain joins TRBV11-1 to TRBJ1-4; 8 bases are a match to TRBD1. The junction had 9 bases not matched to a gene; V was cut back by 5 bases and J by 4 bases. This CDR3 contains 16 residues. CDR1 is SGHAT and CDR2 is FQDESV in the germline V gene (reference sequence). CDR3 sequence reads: CASSDLTGQVNEKLFF. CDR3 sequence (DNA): TGTGCCAGCAGCGATCTTACGGGACAGGTTAATGAAAAACTGTTTTTT.

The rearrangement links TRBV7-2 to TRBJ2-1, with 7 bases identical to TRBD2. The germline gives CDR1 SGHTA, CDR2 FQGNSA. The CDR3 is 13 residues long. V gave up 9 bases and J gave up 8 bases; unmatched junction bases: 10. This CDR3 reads CASTSESLYEQFF. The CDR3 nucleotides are TGTGCCAGTACTAGCGAGAGTCTCTATGAGCAGTTCTTC.

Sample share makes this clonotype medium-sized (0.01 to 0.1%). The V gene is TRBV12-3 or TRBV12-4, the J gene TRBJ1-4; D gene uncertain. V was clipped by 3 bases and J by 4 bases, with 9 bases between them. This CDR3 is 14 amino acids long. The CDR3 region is CASSLLSSNEKLFF. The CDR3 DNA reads TGTGCCAGCAGTTTGTTAAGTAGTAATGAAAAACTGTTTTTT.

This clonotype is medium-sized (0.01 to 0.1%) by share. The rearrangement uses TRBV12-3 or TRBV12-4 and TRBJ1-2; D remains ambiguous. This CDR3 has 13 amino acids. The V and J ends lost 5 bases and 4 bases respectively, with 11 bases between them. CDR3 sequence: CASSTPLGYGYTF. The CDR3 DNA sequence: TGTGCCAGCAGTACACCCTTGGGCTATGGCTACACCTTC.

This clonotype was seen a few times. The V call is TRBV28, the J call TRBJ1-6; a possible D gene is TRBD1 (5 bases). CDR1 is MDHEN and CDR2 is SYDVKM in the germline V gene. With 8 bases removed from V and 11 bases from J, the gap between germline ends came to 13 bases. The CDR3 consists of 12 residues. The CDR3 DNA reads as TGTGCCAGCTGCAGGGAATATCCACCCCTCCACTTT. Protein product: CASCREYPPLHF.

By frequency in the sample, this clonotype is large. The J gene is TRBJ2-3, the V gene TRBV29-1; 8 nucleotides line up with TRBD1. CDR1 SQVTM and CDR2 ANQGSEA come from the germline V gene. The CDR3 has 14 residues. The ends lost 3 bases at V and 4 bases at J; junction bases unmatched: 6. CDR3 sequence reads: CSVEGQGAADTQYF. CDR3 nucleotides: TGCAGCGTTGAGGGGCAGGGGGCCGCAGATACGCAGTATTTT.

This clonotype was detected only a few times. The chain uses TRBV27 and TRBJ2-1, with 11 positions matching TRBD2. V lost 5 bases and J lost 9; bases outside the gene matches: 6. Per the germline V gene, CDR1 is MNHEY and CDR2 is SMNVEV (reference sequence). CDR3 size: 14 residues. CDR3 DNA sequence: TGTGCCAGCAGTCTACCTAGCGGGAGGTTTGAGCAGTTCTTC. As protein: CASSLPSGRFEQFF.

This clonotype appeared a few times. The CDR3 DNA follows: TGCAGTGCTAGCCCAGTGGGGAGCAATCAGCCCCAGCATTTT. Its protein is CSASPVGSNQPQHF. The genes are TRBV20-1 and TRBJ1-5, with D hard to call. CDR1 and CDR2 (germline): DFQATT, SNEGSKA (reference sequence). V was trimmed by 3 bases and J by 1 base, leaving 10 bases between them. CDR3 length: 14 residues.

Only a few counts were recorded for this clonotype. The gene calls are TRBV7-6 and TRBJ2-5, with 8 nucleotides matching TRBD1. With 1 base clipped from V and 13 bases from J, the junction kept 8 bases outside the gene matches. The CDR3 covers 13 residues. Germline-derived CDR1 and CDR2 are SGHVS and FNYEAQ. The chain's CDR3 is CASSLDGRGPGYF. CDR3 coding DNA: TGTGCCAGCAGCTTAGATGGCAGGGGGCCGGGGTACTTC. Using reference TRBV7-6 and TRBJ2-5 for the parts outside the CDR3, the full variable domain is GAGVSQSPRYKVTKRGQDVALRCDPISGHVSLYWYRQALGQGPEFLTYFNYEAQQDKSGLPNDRFSAERPEGSISTLTIQRTEQRDSAMYRCASSLDGRGPGYFGPGTRLLVL.

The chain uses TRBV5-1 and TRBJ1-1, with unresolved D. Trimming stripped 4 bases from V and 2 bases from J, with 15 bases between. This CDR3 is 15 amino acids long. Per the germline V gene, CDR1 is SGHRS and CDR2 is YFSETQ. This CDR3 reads CASSTTGVGNTEAFF. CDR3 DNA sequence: TGCGCCAGCAGCACAACGGGCGTGGGAAACACTGAAGCTTTCTTT.

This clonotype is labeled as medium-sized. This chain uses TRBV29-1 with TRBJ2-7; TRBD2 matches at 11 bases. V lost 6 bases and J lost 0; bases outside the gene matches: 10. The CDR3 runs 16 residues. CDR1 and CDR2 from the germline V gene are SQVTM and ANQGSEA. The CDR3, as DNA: TGCAGCGTGATTTCCGGACTAGCGGGCTCCTCCTACGAGCAGTACTTC. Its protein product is CSVISGLAGSSYEQYF.

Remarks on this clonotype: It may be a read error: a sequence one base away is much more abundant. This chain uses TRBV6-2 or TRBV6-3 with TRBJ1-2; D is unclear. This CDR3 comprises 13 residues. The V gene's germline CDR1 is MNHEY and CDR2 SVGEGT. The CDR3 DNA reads TGTGCCAGCAGTTACGCAACTAACTATGGCTTCACCTTC. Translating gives CASSYATNYGFTF.

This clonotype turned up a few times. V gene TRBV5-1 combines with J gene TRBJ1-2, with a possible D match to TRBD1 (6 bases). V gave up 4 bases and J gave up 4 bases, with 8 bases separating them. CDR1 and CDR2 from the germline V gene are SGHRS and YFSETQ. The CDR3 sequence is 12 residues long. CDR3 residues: CASSPDSYGYTF. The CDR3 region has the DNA TGCGCCAGCAGCCCGGACAGCTATGGCTACACCTTC.

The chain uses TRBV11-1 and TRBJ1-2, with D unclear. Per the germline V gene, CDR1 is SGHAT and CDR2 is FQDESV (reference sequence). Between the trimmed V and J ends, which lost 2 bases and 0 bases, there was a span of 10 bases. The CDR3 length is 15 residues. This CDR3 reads CASSLSQGANYGYTF. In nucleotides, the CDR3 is TGTGCCAGCAGCTTAAGTCAAGGAGCTAACTATGGCTACACCTTC.

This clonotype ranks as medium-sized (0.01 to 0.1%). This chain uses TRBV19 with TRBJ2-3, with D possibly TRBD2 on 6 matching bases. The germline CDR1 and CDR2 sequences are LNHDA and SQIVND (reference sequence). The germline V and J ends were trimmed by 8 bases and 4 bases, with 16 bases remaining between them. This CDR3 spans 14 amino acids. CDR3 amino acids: CASLGGPPADTQYF. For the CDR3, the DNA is TGTGCCAGTCTGGGAGGCCCGCCGGCAGATACGCAGTATTTT.

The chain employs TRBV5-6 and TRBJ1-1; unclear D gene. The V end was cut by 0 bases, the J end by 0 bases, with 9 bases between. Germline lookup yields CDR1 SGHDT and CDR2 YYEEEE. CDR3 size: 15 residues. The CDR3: CASSLGYWLNTEAFF. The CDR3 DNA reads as TGTGCCAGCAGCTTGGGGTACTGGCTGAACACTGAAGCTTTCTTT.

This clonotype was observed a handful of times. The CDR3 bases are TGCAGTGCTAGAGGGAGCAATCAGCCCCAGCATTTT. Translating gives CSARGSNQPQHF. This chain links TRBV20-1 with TRBJ1-5; D not resolved. The ends were cut back, 1 base at V and 1 base at J, with 2 bases in the middle. CDR3 length: 12 amino acids. CDR1 and CDR2 from the germline V gene are DFQATT and SNEGSKA (reference sequence).

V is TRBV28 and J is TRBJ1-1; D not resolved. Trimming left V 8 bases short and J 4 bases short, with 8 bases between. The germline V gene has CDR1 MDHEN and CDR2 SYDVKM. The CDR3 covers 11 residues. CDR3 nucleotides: TGTGCCAGCGGGCGGGCCACTGAAGCTTTCTTT. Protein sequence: CASGRATEAFF.

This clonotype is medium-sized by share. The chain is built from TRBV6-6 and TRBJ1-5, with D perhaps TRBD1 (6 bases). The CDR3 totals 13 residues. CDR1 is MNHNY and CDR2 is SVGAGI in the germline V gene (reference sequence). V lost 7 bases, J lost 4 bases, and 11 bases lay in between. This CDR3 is CASTGQTNQPQHF. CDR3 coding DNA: TGTGCCAGCACCGGACAGACTAATCAGCCCCAGCATTTT.

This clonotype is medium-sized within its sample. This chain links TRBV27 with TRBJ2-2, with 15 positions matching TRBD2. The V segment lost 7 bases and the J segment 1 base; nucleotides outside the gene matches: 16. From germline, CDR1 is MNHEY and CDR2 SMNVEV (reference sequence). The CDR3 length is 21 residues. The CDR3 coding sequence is TGTGCCAGCACACCGGGGACAGCCCTGGGACTAGCGGGAGGGAACACCGGGGAGCTGTTTTTT. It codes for CASTPGTALGLAGGNTGELFF.

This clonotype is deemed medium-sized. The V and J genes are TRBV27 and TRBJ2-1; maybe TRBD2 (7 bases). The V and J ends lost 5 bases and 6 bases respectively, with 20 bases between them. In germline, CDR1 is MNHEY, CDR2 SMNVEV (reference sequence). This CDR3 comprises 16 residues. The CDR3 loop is CASSPWVVGGGNEQFF. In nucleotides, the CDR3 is TGTGCCAGCAGTCCCTGGGTTGTGGGAGGGGGCAATGAGCAGTTCTTC.

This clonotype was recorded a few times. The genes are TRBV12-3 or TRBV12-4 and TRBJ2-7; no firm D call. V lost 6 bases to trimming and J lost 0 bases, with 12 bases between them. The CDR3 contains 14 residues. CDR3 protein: CASSPPRYSYEQYF. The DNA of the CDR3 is TGTGCCAGCAGCCCCCCACGGTACTCCTACGAGCAGTACTTC.

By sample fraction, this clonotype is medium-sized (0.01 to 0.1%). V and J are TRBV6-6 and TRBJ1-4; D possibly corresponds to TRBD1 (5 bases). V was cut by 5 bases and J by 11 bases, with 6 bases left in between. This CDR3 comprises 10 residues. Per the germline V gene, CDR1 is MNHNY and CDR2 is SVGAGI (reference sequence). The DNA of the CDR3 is TGTGCCAGCAGTCGGGACAAACTGTTTTTT. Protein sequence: CASSRDKLFF.

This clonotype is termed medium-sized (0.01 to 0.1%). CDR3 residues: CASSPYPWGPSTDTQYF. CDR3 nucleotides: TGTGCCAGCAGTCCCTACCCCTGGGGACCGAGCACAGATACGCAGTATTTT. This chain links TRBV27 with TRBJ2-3; D is possibly TRBD1 or TRBD2 (5 bases each). Germline CDR1 reads MNHEY; CDR2 reads SMNVEV (reference sequence). Trimming left V 5 bases short and J 0 bases short, with 18 bases between. CDR3 length: 17 residues.

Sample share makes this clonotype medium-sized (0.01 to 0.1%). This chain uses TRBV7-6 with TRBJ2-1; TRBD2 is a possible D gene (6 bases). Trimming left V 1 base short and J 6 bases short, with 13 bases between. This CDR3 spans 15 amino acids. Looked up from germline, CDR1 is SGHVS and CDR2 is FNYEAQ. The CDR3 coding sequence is TGTGCCAGCAGCTTAGGGGTGGGGGAGGCCAATGAGCAGTTCTTC. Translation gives CASSLGVGEANEQFF. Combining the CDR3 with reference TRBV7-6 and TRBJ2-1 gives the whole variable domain GAGVSQSPRYKVTKRGQDVALRCDPISGHVSLYWYRQALGQGPEFLTYFNYEAQQDKSGLPNDRFSAERPEGSISTLTIQRTEQRDSAMYRCASSLGVGEANEQFFGPGTRLTVL.

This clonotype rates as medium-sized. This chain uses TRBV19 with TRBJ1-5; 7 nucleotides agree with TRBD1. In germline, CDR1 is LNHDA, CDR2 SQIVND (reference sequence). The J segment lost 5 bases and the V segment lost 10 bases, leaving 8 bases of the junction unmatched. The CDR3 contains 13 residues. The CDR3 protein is CATAGTEYQPQHF. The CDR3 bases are TGTGCCACCGCTGGGACAGAATATCAGCCCCAGCATTTT.

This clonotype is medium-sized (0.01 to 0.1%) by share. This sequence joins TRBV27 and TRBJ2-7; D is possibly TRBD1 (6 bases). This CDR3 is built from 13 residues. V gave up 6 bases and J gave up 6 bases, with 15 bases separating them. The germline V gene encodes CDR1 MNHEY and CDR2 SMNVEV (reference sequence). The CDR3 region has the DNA TGTGCCAGCAGCCTTGGACAGTTGGGCGAGCAGTACTTC. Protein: CASSLGQLGEQYF.

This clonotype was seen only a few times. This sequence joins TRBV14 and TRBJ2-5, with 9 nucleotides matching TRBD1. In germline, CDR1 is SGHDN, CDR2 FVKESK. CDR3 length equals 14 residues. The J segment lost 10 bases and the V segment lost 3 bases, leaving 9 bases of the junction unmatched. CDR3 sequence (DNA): TGTGCCAGCAGCCATACAGGGGGCCTAGGGGGCCAGTACTTC. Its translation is CASSHTGGLGGQYF. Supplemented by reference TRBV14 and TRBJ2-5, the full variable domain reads EAGVTQFPSHSVIEKGQTVTLRCDPISGHDNLYWYRRVMGKEIKFLLHFVKESKQDESGMPNNRFLAERTGGTYSTLKVQPAELEDSGVYFCASSHTGGLGGQYFGPGTRLLVL.

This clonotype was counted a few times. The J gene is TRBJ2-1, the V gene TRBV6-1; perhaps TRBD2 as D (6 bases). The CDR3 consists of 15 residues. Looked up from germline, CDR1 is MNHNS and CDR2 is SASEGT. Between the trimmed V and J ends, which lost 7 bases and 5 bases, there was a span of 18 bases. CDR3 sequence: CASNEGPAGNNEQFF. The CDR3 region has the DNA TGTGCCAGCAACGAGGGGCCAGCGGGTAACAATGAGCAGTTCTTC.